Below, 22 T cell receptor beta chains from the same sample are listed, as sequenced in a study of beta chain features in type 1 diabetes. Of the isolated RNA, all was reverse transcribed, and so the sequenced material was expressed TCRB transcripts. Profiled with immunoSEQ multiplex PCR; TCRdb holds only in-frame clones, not every one. Here the sample spans about 270,000 clones, roughly an eighth being singletons. No antigens are known for them. The study, taken as a whole, reports: Type 1 diabetes patients had moderately but significantly shorter TCRB CDR3s in all four CD4+ subsets.

The sequenced material came from naive CD4+ T cells from blood. These receptors all stem from a man aged 25-40 years with type 1 diabetes.

The chain links TRBV27 to TRBJ2-1, with D possibly being TRBD2 (6 bases). Trimming shortened V by 5 bases and J by 2 bases, and 10 bases separated the two germline ends. Germline loops: CDR1 MNHEY, CDR2 SMNVEV (reference sequence). The CDR3 loop spans 14 amino acids. The CDR3: CASSGRGAYNEQFF. As DNA, the CDR3 is TGTGCCAGCAGTGGGCGGGGCGCCTACAATGAGCAGTTCTTC.

This clone was seen a handful of times. The chain joins TRBV19 to TRBJ2-3, with 14 bases aligning to TRBD2. The V and J ends lost 4 bases and 5 bases, in that order; junction bases with no gene match: 8. Germline CDR1 reads LNHDA; CDR2 reads SQIVND (reference sequence). The CDR3 sequence is 17 residues long. DNA of the CDR3: TGTGCCAGTAGTACCCTGACTAGCGGGAGGGCCGGAGATACGCAGTATTTT. Amino acid sequence: CASSTLTSGRAGDTQYF.

The rearrangement joins TRBV19 to TRBJ2-3; D is unclear. V lost 3 bases and J 0 bases, leaving 7 bases between the germline ends. The CDR3 contains 14 residues. Per germline, CDR1 LNHDA and CDR2 SQIVND (reference sequence). The DNA for the CDR3 is TGTGCCAGTAGTATCCGCGTTAGCACAGATACGCAGTATTTT. It encodes CASSIRVSTDTQYF.

The genes are TRBV30 and TRBJ2-7, with a possible D match to TRBD1 (6 bases). The CDR3 consists of 13 residues. Trimming took 6 bases from V and 3 from J, leaving 15 bases between them. Per the germline V gene, CDR1 is GTSNPN and CDR2 is SVGIG (reference sequence). The CDR3 here is CACLQGSGYEQYF. For the CDR3, the DNA is TGTGCCTGTTTACAGGGAAGTGGCTACGAGCAGTACTTC.

The chain couples TRBV7-9 to TRBJ2-5, with D possibly TRBD2 on 6 matching bases. Germline V gene sequence: CDR1 SEHNR, CDR2 FQNEAQ (reference sequence). The V and J ends lost 6 bases and 1 base respectively, with 12 bases between them. This CDR3 is 14 amino acids long. CDR3 region: CASSFAAGQETQYF. CDR3 DNA: TGTGCCAGCAGTTTCGCAGCGGGCCAAGAGACCCAGTACTTC. The full variable domain, its missing parts supplied by reference TRBV7-9 and TRBJ2-5, is DTGVSQNPRHKITKRGQNVTFRCDPISEHNRLYWYRQTLGQGPEFLTYFQNEAQLEKSRLLSDRFSAERPKGSFSTLEIQRTEQGDSAMYLCASSFAAGQETQYFGPGTRLLVL.

This clone was observed a few times. V usage is TRBV5-5 and J usage is TRBJ1-5; tentative D call: TRBD1 (6 bases). The V end was cut by 4 bases, the J end by 4 bases, with 9 bases between. The CDR3 extends over 13 amino acids. CDR1 and CDR2 from the germline V gene are SGHKS and YYEKEE (reference sequence). CDR3 protein: CASSVRGNQPQHF. CDR3 sequence (DNA): TGTGCCAGCAGCGTAAGGGGGAATCAGCCCCAGCATTTT.

In its sample, this clone was seen a few times. The J gene is TRBJ2-1, the V gene TRBV19, with TRBD2 matching 10 bases. The CDR3 has 14 residues. V shed 5 bases and J 7 bases; nucleotides not matched to a gene: 5. Germline V gives CDR1 LNHDA, CDR2 SQIVND (reference sequence). The CDR3 DNA is TGTGCCAGTAGTCTAGCGGGAGAGGGGAATGAGCAGTTCTTC. Translating gives CASSLAGEGNEQFF.

The sample holds a few counts of this clone. The chain uses TRBV7-2 and TRBJ2-3, with D perhaps matching TRBD2 (6 bases). The CDR3 extends over 13 amino acids. V lost 7 bases and J 0 bases, leaving 8 bases between the germline ends. The V gene's germline CDR1 is SGHTA and CDR2 FQGNSA. The DNA of the CDR3 is TGTGCCAGCAATAGCGGAAGCACAGATACGCAGTATTTT. Residues: CASNSGSTDTQYF.

The genes are TRBV6-6 and TRBJ2-7; 8 bases map to TRBD2. The ends lost 8 bases at V and 4 bases at J; junction bases unmatched: 13. The CDR3 consists of 15 residues. Germline CDR1 reads MNHNY; CDR2 reads SVGAGI (reference sequence). CDR3 sequence: CASFSNREGGYEQYF. Here the CDR3 DNA reads TGTGCCAGCTTTTCTAACCGGGAGGGCGGGTACGAGCAGTACTTC.

V usage is TRBV5-1 and J usage is TRBJ2-1; no definite D call. Germline V gene data show CDR1 as SGHRS and CDR2 as YFSETQ. This CDR3 contains 13 residues. Trimming pared 1 base from V and 7 bases from J, leaving 9 bases between. CDR3 nucleotide sequence: TGCGCCAGCAGCTTGTCAGTCAGAAATGAGCAGTTCTTC. Protein: CASSLSVRNEQFF. Full variable domain (rest looked up from reference TRBV5-1 and TRBJ2-1): KAGVTQTPRYLIKTRGQQVTLSCSPISGHRSVSWYQQTPGQGLQFLFEYFSETQRNKGNFPGRFSGRQFSNSRSEMNVSTLELGDSALYLCASSLSVRNEQFFGPGTRLTVL.

The chain combines TRBV28 with TRBJ2-7; 14 nucleotides agree with TRBD2. The germline CDR1 and CDR2 sequences are MDHEN and SYDVKM. The CDR3 has 14 residues. Losses at the gene ends were 6 bases for V and 6 bases for J; bases not matched to a gene: 4. The CDR3 here is CASSHGTSGSEQYF. The DNA of the CDR3 is TGTGCCAGCAGCCACGGGACTAGCGGGAGCGAGCAGTACTTC.

This clone was seen more than once but under ten times. The chain has TRBV14 and TRBJ2-1, with 8 bases aligning to TRBD1. V lost 4 bases, J lost 6 bases, and 11 bases stayed unmatched. Germline CDR1 reads SGHDN; CDR2 reads FVKESK. The CDR3 extends over 16 amino acids. The CDR3 sequence: CASSPIARGRSNEQFF. The CDR3 DNA is TGTGCCAGCAGCCCGATCGCCAGGGGGCGAAGCAATGAGCAGTTCTTC.

This chain uses TRBV18 with TRBJ1-5; 9 nucleotides agree with TRBD1. The V segment lost 4 bases and the J segment 4 bases; nucleotides outside the gene matches: 5. Germline assignment: CDR1 KGHSH and CDR2 LQKENI. CDR3 length: 15 residues. DNA for the CDR3: TGTGCCAGCTCACGGACAGGGGTGGCAAATCAGCCCCAGCATTTT. Amino acid sequence: CASSRTGVANQPQHF. The variable domain in full, completed from reference TRBV18 and TRBJ1-5, reads NAGVMQNPRHLVRRRGQEARLRCSPMKGHSHVYWYRQLPEEGLKFMVYLQKENIIDESGMPKERFSAEFPKEGPSILRIQQVVRGDSAAYFCASSRTGVANQPQHFGDGTRLSIL.

The rearrangement joins TRBV7-9 to TRBJ2-2, with TRBD2 matching 11 bases. The trim removed 2 bases at V and 3 bases at J, leaving 8 bases unmatched. The V gene's germline CDR1 is SEHNR and CDR2 FQNEAQ (reference sequence). There are 18 residues in the CDR3. This CDR3 is CASSLLAGGPADTGELFF. Written as DNA, the CDR3 is TGTGCCAGCAGCTTACTAGCGGGAGGCCCTGCCGACACCGGGGAGCTGTTTTTT.

This clone was picked up a small number of times. The chain employs TRBV5-1 and TRBJ2-1, with 9 bases fitting TRBD2. V lost 4 bases and J lost 0; bases outside the gene matches: 5. Looked up from germline, CDR1 is SGHRS and CDR2 is YFSETQ. This CDR3 is 16 amino acids long. The chain's CDR3 is CASSRLAGLSYNEQFF. The CDR3 DNA is TGCGCCAGCAGCCGTCTAGCGGGGCTCTCCTACAATGAGCAGTTCTTC.

This sequence joins TRBV9 and TRBJ2-3; D is perhaps TRBD2 (5 bases). The CDR3 loop spans 16 amino acids. Germline V CDR1 and CDR2: SGDLS, YYNGEE. Trimming took off 1 base at V and 1 base at J, with 13 bases between the two ends. CDR3 in amino acids: CASSVSSGRGTDTQYF. CDR3 sequence (DNA): TGTGCCAGCAGCGTATCCAGCGGTAGGGGCACAGATACGCAGTATTTT.

The chain carries TRBV6-5 and TRBJ2-7; 7 nucleotides agree with TRBD1. V dropped 6 bases and J dropped 5; count of bases not matched to a gene: 13. CDR1 is MNHEY and CDR2 is SVGAGI in the germline V gene. The CDR3 consists of 15 residues. The CDR3 nucleotides read TGTGCCAGCAGCCTAATTCCGACAGGGTATCACGAGCAGTACTTC. Residues: CASSLIPTGYHEQYF.

The gene calls are TRBV14 and TRBJ2-7; the D gene is possibly TRBD1 (6 bases). The V gene lost 0 bases and the J gene lost 3 bases, with 21 bases spanning the gap. Per the germline V gene, CDR1 is SGHDN and CDR2 is FVKESK. The CDR3 extends over 18 amino acids. The CDR3 nucleotides read TGTGCCAGCAGCCAAGATTTTACTGTGGCAGGGGCTGTCTACGAGCAGTACTTC. Amino acid sequence: CASSQDFTVAGAVYEQYF.

This clone occurred a few times. The chain combines TRBV7-9 with TRBJ2-5; D is possibly TRBD2 (6 bases). This CDR3 is built from 13 residues. V was trimmed by 2 bases and J by 4 bases, leaving 8 bases between them. Germline values: CDR1 SEHNR, CDR2 FQNEAQ (reference sequence). DNA of the CDR3: TGTGCCAGCAGCTTAATCGGGGGAGAGACCCAGTACTTC. Translated: CASSLIGGETQYF.

This clone was picked up a small number of times. The rearrangement uses TRBV29-1 and TRBJ1-1; TRBD1 is a possible D gene (5 bases). Germline CDR1 and CDR2: SQVTM and ANQGSEA. The CDR3 runs to 14 residues. The V end lost 5 bases, the J end lost 0 bases, and 13 bases lay between the germline ends. The CDR3 region is CSVTPTVMNTEAFF. The CDR3 region has the DNA TGCAGCGTTACCCCGACAGTCATGAACACTGAAGCTTTCTTT.

This sequence joins TRBV7-8 and TRBJ1-5, with 11 nucleotides matching TRBD1. The CDR3 spans 16 residues. CDR1 is SGHVS and CDR2 is FQNEAQ in the germline V gene. Trimming cost V 5 bases and J 3 bases; bases outside gene matches: 6. CDR3 bases: TGTGCCAGCAGCCGCGGGACAGGGGGTTTCAATCAGCCCCAGCATTTT. It yields the protein CASSRGTGGFNQPQHF.

This clone has a handful of counts. The chain combines TRBV29-1 with TRBJ2-7; 9 bases align to TRBD1. With V trimmed by 6 bases and J by 3 bases, 6 bases remained unmatched. Germline V gives CDR1 SQVTM, CDR2 ANQGSEA. This CDR3 has 13 residues. Here the CDR3 reads CSVGQGERYEQYF. Here the CDR3 DNA reads TGCAGCGTGGGACAGGGCGAACGCTACGAGCAGTACTTC.